The entry below gives a single TCR beta chain sequence along with its context. The antigen it recognizes is unknown. No per-base quality is available; no much larger clone lies one base away. The sample originates from a study of blood T cell repertoires in COVID-19 (dated by TCRdb to the early 2020s). A note on the overall study: Collaborator samples came from the United States, Italy and Spain and covered acute and convalescent phases of COVID-19. The material from the prospective study consisted of cDNA or gDNA derived from T cells, B-cell-depleted T cells, or PBMCs. Subjects who had been exposed to COVID-19, were actively infected with it, or had recovered from it provided the deeply sampled blood TCRbeta repertoires that made up the dataset. The repertoires were released in a freely available public database meant as a resource for research on the immune response to SARS-CoV-2. Samples were obtained from the ongoing ImmuneRACE study (first 160 participants) and from 950 to 1,500 subjects provided by 6 global collaborators. Nearly every sample came with metadata listing a de-identified subject ID, COVID-19 status, age in years and sex. Where available, HLA class I and class II types were taken from metadata supplied by the sample provider and were not determined by assay-based typing. General conclusions and limits of the study: How much clinical and demographic metadata was included differed by source and by participant, and the metadata was provided uncurated.

A second Seattle source provided samples from volunteer blood donors who had recovered from COVID-19. Each collaborating institution followed its own protocols to collect whole blood in K2EDTA tubes. For TCRbeta analysis, collaborators shipped samples as frozen whole blood, isolated PBMCs, or DNA extracted from either of those sample types. TCRbeta CDR3 regions were amplified from genomic DNA by means of the immunoSEQ Assay, a bias-controlled multiplex PCR. From the authors' description of their analysis: The number of nucleated cells in each sample was estimated from the amplification of reference gene primers within the assay. To quantify the absolute abundance of each unique TCRbeta CDR3 rearrangement, sequence reads were collapsed and filtered. For each sample, productive Simpson clonality was calculated by taking the square root of Simpson's diversity index across productive rearrangements. TCRdb's version of the immuneACCESS table is confined to in-frame rearrangements and falls short of the full clone set. An unresolved V gene accounts for under half of the shortfall where checked; the remainder is of unknown origin. D and trimming were read from the DNA, whereas the V and J calls and clone size are those reported in that table. This sample is represented by roughly 290,000 clones; more than 70% of them were singletons. 7.8% of the sample is in the top ten clones.

The clonotype originates from a woman in her forties or fifties who had recovered from COVID-19. Sequencing was done on a sample of peripheral blood.

The DNA reads as follows: TGTGCCTCACGGACAGGGGGCATCACCGGGGAGCTGTTTTTT. Its translation is CASRTGGITGELFF. The chain joins TRBV2 to TRBJ2-2, with TRBD1 identical over 11 junction bases. CDR1 and CDR2 (SNHLY, FYNNEI) derive from the germline V gene. V is pruned by 11 bases and J by 4 bases, leaving 6 bases of the junction without a gene match. The CDR3 covers 14 residues, taking in both the cysteine and the phenylalanine. Only the CDR3 DNA is retained, 42 bases long and in frame from the first base.